The 2 T cell receptor beta chains given below trace back to one sample, sequenced in a study of neurological immune-mediated disorders. TCRdb processed the 5' RACE reads anew with MiXCR; each CDR3 protein has one entry. The table lists some 38,000 distinct CDR3 sequences, less than 15% of them singletons. The specimen sequenced was PBMCs. These receptors were taken from a woman between 45 and 65 years old with HTLV-1-associated myelopathy (HAM/TSP).

Ten or more counts support this clonotype. The chain links TRBV20-1 to TRBJ2-3; the match to TRBD1 covers 8 bases. From germline, CDR1 is DFQATT and CDR2 SNEGSKA (reference sequence). The CDR3 extends over 17 amino acids. The trim removed 7 bases at V and 2 bases at J, leaving 17 bases unmatched. CDR3 sequence (DNA): TGCAGTGGGCTCGGACAGGGAGTGAACACCATCACAGATACGCAGTATTTT. This gives the protein CSGLGQGVNTITDTQYF.

There are many counts of this clonotype. The V call is TRBV12-3 or TRBV12-4, the J call TRBJ2-2; 8 bases are a match to TRBD1. The V and J ends lost 8 bases and 5 bases, in that order; junction bases with no gene match: 10. The CDR3 spans 15 residues. The DNA for the CDR3 is TGTGCCAGCGGGTCTGAGACAGGGGCAACCGGGGAGCTGTTTTTT. As protein: CASGSETGATGELFF.